This TCR beta chain was documented in a study of cytomegalovirus exposure and HLA in healthy donors. Comment on this clone: Its antigen is undetermined.

Researchers ran the PCR with 60 Vbeta and 13 Jbeta primers. Measured with immunoSEQ multiplex PCR; TCRdb has only the in-frame clones, and not every one. The sample consists of tens of thousands of clones, about two thirds of them appearing once. The CDR3 is 16 amino acids. Unmatched junction bases numbered 6, after V lost 1 base and J lost 4 bases. Germline V gene data show CDR1 as MNHNS and CDR2 as SASEGT. Healthy bone marrow donors formed the donor group. Study-wide results and caveats: In vitro confirmation showed a few CMV-associated chains to be CMV antigen specific. Previously analyzed data showed that most TCR beta V segments were productive at a frequency of about 87% or about 30%. TCR beta sequences reportedly predicted most subjects' HLA-A and HLA-B alleles accurately.

The gene calls are TRBV6-1 and TRBJ1-5; 8 nucleotides agree with TRBD1. The sequenced material came from PBMCs. The origin of this receptor is a woman aged 45 to 65 in good health and CMV-seropositive. CDR3 in DNA: TGTGCCAGCAGTGAAGAAGTGAGGACAGGGAATCAGCCCCAGCATTTT. Protein product: CASSEEVRTGNQPQHF.